This entry lists 19 T cell receptor beta chains sequenced from one sample in a study of T cell responses to AZD1222 COVID-19 vaccine. Sequenced by immunoSEQ multiplex PCR; TCRdb stores in-frame clones only, minus some. The top ten hold roughly 5.9% of the sample, which has 100,000 to 150,000 clones, about 93% seen once. The specimen comprised peripheral blood, sampled on day 0 of AZD1222 vaccination. These receptors all come from an adult in good health.

The rearrangement joins TRBV24-1 to TRBJ2-3; no clear D gene. With 3 bases removed from V and 0 bases from J, the gap between germline ends came to 9 bases. CDR3 size: 15 residues. Per the germline V gene, CDR1 is KGHDR and CDR2 is SFDVKD. For the CDR3, the DNA is TGTGCCACCAGTGATCCTGGTGAGAGCACAGATACGCAGTATTTT. Protein product: CATSDPGESTDTQYF.

The gene calls are TRBV6-5 and TRBJ1-5; no reliable D call. The CDR3 runs to 14 residues. Between the trimmed V and J ends, which lost 7 bases and 5 bases, there was a span of 15 bases. Germline V CDR1 and CDR2: MNHEY, SVGAGI. The CDR3: CASNFFGVDQPQHF. Written as DNA, the CDR3 is TGTGCCAGCAACTTCTTTGGCGTGGATCAGCCCCAGCATTTT.

This clone was seen a single time. The chain is built from TRBV2 and TRBJ1-5; D is ambiguous. Germline V gene sequence: CDR1 SNHLY, CDR2 FYNNEI. V dropped 5 bases and J dropped 2 bases, with 7 bases sitting between them. This CDR3 contains 13 residues. This chain's CDR3 is CASSNTGNQPQHF. Written as DNA, the CDR3 is TGTGCCAGCAGTAACACGGGCAATCAGCCCCAGCATTTT.

This sequence joins TRBV6-2 or TRBV6-3 and TRBJ1-2; no definite D call. V gave up 5 bases and J gave up 2 bases, with 6 bases separating them. This CDR3 has 12 residues. Per the germline V gene, CDR1 is MNHEY and CDR2 is SVGEGT. CDR3 coding DNA: TGTGCCAGCAGTGGATCAAACTATGGCTACACCTTC. Residues: CASSGSNYGYTF.

The chain employs TRBV4-3 and TRBJ1-5; a possible D gene is TRBD1 (6 bases). The CDR3 runs to 16 residues. Looked up from germline, CDR1 is LGHNA and CDR2 is YSLEER. V was trimmed by 0 bases and J by 7 bases, leaving 16 bases between them. The CDR3 nucleotides are TGCGCCAGCAGCCAAGAGGAGGGGGACTTATCCCAGCCCCAGCATTTT. Encoded protein: CASSQEEGDLSQPQHF.

CDR3 DNA: TGCGCCAGCAGTTCGGACAGGGTGTTAACTGAAGCTTTCTTT. It translates to CASSSDRVLTEAFF. This sequence joins TRBV5-1 and TRBJ1-1; 8 bases are shared with TRBD1. After removal of 5 bases from V and 5 bases from J, the junction contained 8 bases not matched to a gene. The germline gives CDR1 SGHRS, CDR2 YFSETQ. The CDR3 is 14 residues long.

This chain uses TRBV7-3 with TRBJ1-1, with D possibly matching TRBD1 (5 bases). CDR1 is SGHTA and CDR2 is FQGTGA in the germline V gene. CDR3 length equals 12 residues. V was cut by 5 bases and J by 7 bases, with 11 bases left in between. As DNA, the CDR3 is TGTGCCAGCAGCCAACAGGTAAATGAAGCTTTCTTT. Protein sequence: CASSQQVNEAFF. Based on the CDR3 plus reference TRBV7-3 and TRBJ1-1, the full variable domain is GAGVSQTPSNKVTEKGKYVELRCDPISGHTALYWYRQSLGQGPEFLIYFQGTGAADDSGLPNDRFFAVRPEGSVSTLKIQRTERGDSAVYLCASSQQVNEAFFGQGTRLTVV.

About this clone itself: The sample contains more than one DNA sequence encoding this CDR3. The chain employs TRBV7-8 and TRBJ1-2, with 8 bases fitting TRBD1. Germline loops: CDR1 SGHVS, CDR2 FQNEAQ. The CDR3 has 13 residues. The J segment lost 3 bases and the V segment lost 3 bases, leaving 0 bases of the junction unmatched. As DNA, the CDR3 is TGTGCCAGCAGCTTGGACAGGGACTATGGCTACACCTTC. Amino acid sequence: CASSLDRDYGYTF. Combining the CDR3 with reference TRBV7-8 and TRBJ1-2 gives the whole variable domain GAGVSQSPRYKVAKRGQDVALRCDPISGHVSLFWYQQALGQGPEFLTYFQNEAQLDKSGLPSDRFFAERPEGSVSTLKIQRTQQEDSAVYLCASSLDRDYGYTFGSGTRLTVV.

The chain employs TRBV2 and TRBJ2-3; 8 positions agree with TRBD2. Trimming cost V 3 bases and J 0 bases; bases outside gene matches: 2. The germline V gene encodes CDR1 SNHLY and CDR2 FYNNEI. This CDR3 region has 15 residues. As DNA, the CDR3 is TGTGCCAGCAGTGAGTTAGCGGGAAGCACAGATACGCAGTATTTT. Translated: CASSELAGSTDTQYF.

The chain has TRBV28 and TRBJ1-5; D uncertain. Trimming cost V 8 bases and J 0 bases, with 11 bases left between them. This CDR3 comprises 14 residues. Germline V gene data show CDR1 as MDHEN and CDR2 as SYDVKM. The DNA of the CDR3 is TGTGCCAGCGATACGGCATTTAGCAATCAGCCCCAGCATTTT. It encodes CASDTAFSNQPQHF. Variable domain in full (rest from reference TRBV28 and TRBJ1-5): DVKVTQSSRYLVKRTGEKVFLECVQDMDHENMFWYRQDPGLGLRLIYFSYDVKMKEKGDIPEGYSVSREKKERFSLILESASTNQTSMYLCASDTAFSNQPQHFGDGTRLSIL.

The chain uses TRBV6-6 and TRBJ2-7, with TRBD1 identical over 11 bases. J gave up 7 bases and V 9 bases, and 11 bases lay outside the gene matches. CDR3 length equals 14 residues. CDR1 and CDR2 from the germline V gene are MNHNY and SVGAGI (reference sequence). In nucleotides, the CDR3 is TGTGCCAGTAGATACGGACAGGGGGCGCGAGAGCAGTACTTC. Amino acids: CASRYGQGAREQYF.

J is TRBJ1-1 and V is TRBV24-1, with 8 bases lining up with TRBD1. Germline CDR1 is KGHDR and CDR2 is SFDVKD. CDR3 length: 11 residues. V dropped 7 bases and J dropped 11; count of bases not matched to a gene: 5. The CDR3 loop reads CATSQGARAFF. In DNA form, the CDR3 reads TGTGCCACCAGCCAGGGGGCGAGGGCTTTCTTT.

The chain has TRBV3-1 (or the pseudogene TRBV3-2) and TRBJ1-1; TRBD1 matches at 8 bases. Trimming cost V 8 bases and J 4 bases; bases outside gene matches: 9. The CDR3 contains 14 residues. Germline V lookup: CDR1 LGHDT, CDR2 YNNKEL (reference sequence). The CDR3 reads CASRLTGASTEAFF. Here the CDR3 DNA reads TGTGCCAGCCGGCTGACAGGGGCAAGCACTGAAGCTTTCTTT.

This rearrangement joins TRBV6-6 to TRBJ2-4; D is unclear. The CDR3 has 15 amino acids. Germline values: CDR1 MNHNY, CDR2 SVGAGI (reference sequence). Trimming took off 6 bases at V and 1 base at J, with 13 bases between the two ends. CDR3 coding DNA: TGTGCCAGCAGCCCCCAGACCGGGGCCAAAAACATTCAGTACTTC. It yields the protein CASSPQTGAKNIQYF.

V and J are TRBV19 and TRBJ2-5, with 9 bases lining up with TRBD1. Trimming took 9 bases from V and 5 from J; bases not matched to a gene: 10. The CDR3 contains 14 residues. Germline loops: CDR1 LNHDA, CDR2 SQIVND (reference sequence). The CDR3 here is CASSVDRGSETQYF. The CDR3 DNA sequence: TGTGCCAGCTCGGTGGACAGGGGTTCGGAGACCCAGTACTTC.

J is TRBJ2-7 and V is TRBV27, with D possibly matching TRBD2 (5 bases). Trimming took 3 bases from V and 0 from J, leaving 6 bases between them. The CDR3 spans 13 residues. Per the germline V gene, CDR1 is MNHEY and CDR2 is SMNVEV (reference sequence). CDR3 residues: CASSFSGSYEQYF. The CDR3, as DNA: TGTGCCAGCAGTTTCAGCGGCTCCTACGAGCAGTACTTC.

V usage is TRBV19 and J usage is TRBJ2-7; 7 bases are shared with TRBD2. Germline V gene sequence: CDR1 LNHDA, CDR2 SQIVND (reference sequence). The CDR3 covers 13 residues. The J segment lost 6 bases and the V segment lost 4 bases, leaving 6 bases of the junction unmatched. CDR3 in DNA: TGTGCCAGTAGTACCCAGCGGGGCAGCGAGCAGTACTTC. Translating gives CASSTQRGSEQYF.

The chain carries TRBV18 and TRBJ1-1; D might be TRBD1 (6 bases). This CDR3 has 14 residues. V lost 6 bases and J 4 bases, leaving 15 bases between the germline ends. Germline-derived CDR1 and CDR2 are KGHSH and LQKENI. The CDR3 region has the DNA TGTGCCAGCTCGCTCGGTACGGACAGCACTGAAGCTTTCTTT. It codes for CASSLGTDSTEAFF. The entire variable domain, with the rest obtained from reference TRBV18 and TRBJ1-1, is as follows: NAGVMQNPRHLVRRRGQEARLRCSPMKGHSHVYWYRQLPEEGLKFMVYLQKENIIDESGMPKERFSAEFPKEGPSILRIQQVVRGDSAAYFCASSLGTDSTEAFFGQGTRLTVV.

V and J are TRBV7-2 and TRBJ2-1, with D unclear. V dropped 3 bases and J dropped 6 bases, with 15 bases sitting between them. The CDR3 runs 15 residues. The V gene's germline CDR1 is SGHTA and CDR2 FQGNSA. The CDR3 region is CASSFAEMLGNEQFF. The CDR3 bases are TGTGCCAGCAGCTTTGCCGAAATGTTGGGCAATGAGCAGTTCTTC.